Given below is one T cell receptor beta chain in context. Germline V CDR1 and CDR2: KGHSH, LQKENI. V was trimmed by 4 bases and J by 6 bases, leaving 10 bases between them. The CDR3 is 14 residues long. Measured with immunoSEQ multiplex PCR; TCRdb has only the in-frame clones, and not every one. The table includes around 57,000 clones, 80% to 90% detected once. This specimen belongs to a study of OX40 agonist ivuxolimab in advanced cancers. Study-wide context: Each patient was given ivuxolimab into a vein every 2 weeks, at 0.01 to 10 mg/kg. The eligibility criteria allowed prior anti-PD-1, anti-PD-L1 or anti-CTLA-4 therapy, and about 40% had some.

The rearrangement joins TRBV18 to TRBJ1-6, with D hard to call. Material: CD4+ or CD8+ T cells sorted from blood, obtained in a trial of the OX40 agonist ivuxolimab. The receptor comes from an adult with an advanced solid tumor such as melanoma, head and neck, liver or kidney cancer. The CDR3 DNA reads as TGTGCCAGCTCACTTGCACGGGGTAATTCACCCCTCCACTTT. Residues: CASSLARGNSPLHF.